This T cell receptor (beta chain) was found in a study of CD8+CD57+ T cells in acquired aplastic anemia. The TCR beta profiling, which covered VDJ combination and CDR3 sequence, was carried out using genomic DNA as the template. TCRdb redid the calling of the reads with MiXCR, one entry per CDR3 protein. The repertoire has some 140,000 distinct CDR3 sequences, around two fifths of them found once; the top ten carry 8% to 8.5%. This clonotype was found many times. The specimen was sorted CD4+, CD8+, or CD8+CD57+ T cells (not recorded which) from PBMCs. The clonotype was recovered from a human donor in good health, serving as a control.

The CDR3: CSANPLSYNEQFF. The CDR3 nucleotides are TGCAGTGCTAACCCGTTATCCTACAATGAGCAGTTCTTC. J is TRBJ2-1 and V is TRBV20-1; D remains ambiguous. The V gene's germline CDR1 is DFQATT and CDR2 SNEGSKA (reference sequence). The CDR3 is 13 amino acids. V was cut by 4 bases and J by 1 base, with 8 bases left in between.